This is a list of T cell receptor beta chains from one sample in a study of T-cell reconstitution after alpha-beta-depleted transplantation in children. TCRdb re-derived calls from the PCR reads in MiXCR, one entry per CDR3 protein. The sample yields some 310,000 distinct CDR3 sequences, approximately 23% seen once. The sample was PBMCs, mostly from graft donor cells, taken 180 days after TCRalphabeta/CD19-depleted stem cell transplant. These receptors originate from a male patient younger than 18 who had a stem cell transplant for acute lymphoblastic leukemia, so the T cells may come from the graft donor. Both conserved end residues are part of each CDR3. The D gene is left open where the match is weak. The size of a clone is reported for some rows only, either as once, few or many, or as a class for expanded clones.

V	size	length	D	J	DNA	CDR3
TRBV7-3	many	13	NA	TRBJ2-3	TGTGCCAGCAGCTTAGAATCCACAGATACGCAGTATTTT	CASSLESTDTQYF
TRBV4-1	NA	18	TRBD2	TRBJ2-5	TGCGCCAGCAGCCCACGCAAGACTAGCGGGAGGTCCCAAGAGACCCAGTACTTC	CASSPRKTSGRSQETQYF
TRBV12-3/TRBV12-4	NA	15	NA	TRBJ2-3	TGTGCCAGCAGTTTAGGGGCTTCGGCCGTAGATACGCAGTATTTT	CASSLGASAVDTQYF
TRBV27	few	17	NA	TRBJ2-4	TGTGCCAGCAGTTTCGGGGCAGGGGAACGCGCCAAAAACATTCAGTACTTC	CASSFGAGERAKNIQYF
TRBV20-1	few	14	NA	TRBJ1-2	TGCAGTGCTAGAGAGGGACAATTGGGCTATGGCTACACCTTC	CSAREGQLGYGYTF
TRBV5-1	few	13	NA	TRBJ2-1	TGCGCCAGCAGCTCGGGAAAGTACAATGAGCAGTTCTTC	CASSSGKYNEQFF
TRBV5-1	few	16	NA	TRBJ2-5	TGCGCCAGCAGCTTTACCTCGACTTCGTACCAAGAGACCCAGTACTTC	CASSFTSTSYQETQYF
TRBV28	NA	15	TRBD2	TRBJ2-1	TGTGCCAGCAGATCCGGGACTAGCTGGTACAATGAGCAGTTCTTC	CASRSGTSWYNEQFF
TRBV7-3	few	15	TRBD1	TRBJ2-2	TGTGCCAGCAGCCGGACAGGGGTGAACACCGGGGAGCTGTTTTTT	CASSRTGVNTGELFF
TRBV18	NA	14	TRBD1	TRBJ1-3	TGTGCCAGCTCACGACAGGGGGCTGGAAACACCATATATTTT	CASSRQGAGNTIYF
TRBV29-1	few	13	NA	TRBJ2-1	TGCAGCCATACAGGGTCCTCCTACAATGAGCAGTTCTTC	CSHTGSSYNEQFF
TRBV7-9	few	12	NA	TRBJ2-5	TGTGCCAGCAGCGGGGGGACGGAGACCCAGTACTTC	CASSGGTETQYF
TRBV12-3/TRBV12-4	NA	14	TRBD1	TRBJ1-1	TGTGCCAGCAGTACACCGGGACAGTTGTTTGAAGCTTTCTTT	CASSTPGQLFEAFF
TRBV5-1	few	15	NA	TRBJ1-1	TGCGCCAGCAGCTTATTGGACGGAATGAACACTGAAGCTTTCTTT	CASSLLDGMNTEAFF
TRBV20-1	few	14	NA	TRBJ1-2	TGCAGTGCTAGAGAGGGGGGAAACCTAGGTGGCTACACCTTC	CSAREGGNLGGYTF
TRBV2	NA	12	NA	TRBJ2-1	TGTGCCAGTTTCGGTTGGGGCAATGAGCAGTTCTTC	CASFGWGNEQFF
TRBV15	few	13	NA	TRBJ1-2	TGTGCCACCAGCAGAGGGGCAGACTATGGCTACACCTTC	CATSRGADYGYTF
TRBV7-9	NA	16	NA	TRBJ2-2	TGTGCCAGCAGCTTAGCCGACCGCATAAAGACCGGGGAGCTGTTTTTT	CASSLADRIKTGELFF
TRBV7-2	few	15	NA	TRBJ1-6	TGTGCCAGCAGCTTAGCGAAAGGGTTAGAGTCACCCCTCCACTTT	CASSLAKGLESPLHF
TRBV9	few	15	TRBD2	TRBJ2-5	TGTGCCAGCAGTGAATCTCCTAGCGGCGGGGAGACCCAGTACTTC	CASSESPSGGETQYF
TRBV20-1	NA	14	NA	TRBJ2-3	TGCAGTGCTAGCACCCTCGGGACCCTTGTTACGCAGTATTTT	CSASTLGTLVTQYF
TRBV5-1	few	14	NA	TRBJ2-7	TGCGCCAGCACGTTGGGTCCCCCATCCTACGAGCAGTACTTC	CASTLGPPSYEQYF
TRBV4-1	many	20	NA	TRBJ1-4	TGCGCCAGCAGCCAGGAGAGGGACGGCTACATGAGGAGAGCTAATGAAAAACTGTTTTTT	CASSQERDGYMRRANEKLFF
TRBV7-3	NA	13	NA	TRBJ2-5	TGTGCCAGCAGCCTAGCATGGGGAGAGACCCAGTACTTC	CASSLAWGETQYF
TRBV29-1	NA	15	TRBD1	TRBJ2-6	TGCAGCGCGCGACAGGGGGAGTCTGGGGCCAACGTCCTGACTTTC	CSARQGESGANVLTF
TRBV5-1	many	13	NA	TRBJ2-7	TGCGCCAGCAGCTTCGGGAGCCCCTACGAGCAGTACTTC	CASSFGSPYEQYF
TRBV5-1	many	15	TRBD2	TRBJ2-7	TGCGCCAGCAGCTTGGGAACTAGCGCCTCCTACGAGCAGTACTTC	CASSLGTSASYEQYF
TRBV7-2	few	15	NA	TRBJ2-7	TGTGCCAGCAGCTTACAGGACATAGCCACCTACGAGCAGTACTTC	CASSLQDIATYEQYF
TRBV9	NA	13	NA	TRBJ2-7	TGTGCCAGCAGCGTAGGCCTGCGCCTGGAGCAGTACTTC	CASSVGLRLEQYF
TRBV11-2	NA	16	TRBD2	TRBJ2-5	TGTGCCAGCAGCTTCTTACTAGCGGGAGGAAAAGAGACCCAGTACTTC	CASSFLLAGGKETQYF
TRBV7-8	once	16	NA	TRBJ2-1	TGTGCCAGCAGCTTAGGGAGGCTGACATGGAACAATGAGCAGTTCTTC	CASSLGRLTWNNEQFF
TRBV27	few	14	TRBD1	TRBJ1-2	TGTGCCAGCAGCAACTACAGGGGCATCTATGGCTACACCTTC	CASSNYRGIYGYTF
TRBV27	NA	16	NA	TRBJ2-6	TGTGCCAGCAGTTTAATCCCGATACCTGGGGCCAACGTCCTGACTTTC	CASSLIPIPGANVLTF
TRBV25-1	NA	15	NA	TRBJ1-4	TGTGCCAGCAGCGAATACCGGGCCATAAATGAAAAACTGTTTTTT	CASSEYRAINEKLFF
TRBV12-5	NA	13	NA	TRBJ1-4	TGTGCTAGTGGGACGGACCATAATGAAAAACTGTTTTTT	CASGTDHNEKLFF
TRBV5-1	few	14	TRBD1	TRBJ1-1	TGCGCCAGCAGCTTGGTCGGGACAGGGGCGGAAGCTTTCTTT	CASSLVGTGAEAFF
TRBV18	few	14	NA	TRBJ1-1	TGTGCCAGCTCAGCCTCACAGGGGAACACTGAAGCTTTCTTT	CASSASQGNTEAFF
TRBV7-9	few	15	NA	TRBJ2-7	TGTGCCAGCAGCTCAGCCGGAGGACACCTCTACGAGCAGTACTTC	CASSSAGGHLYEQYF
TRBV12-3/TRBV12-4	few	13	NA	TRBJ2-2	TGTGCCAGCAGTGCTGGCCTGGCCGGGGAGCTGTTTTTT	CASSAGLAGELFF
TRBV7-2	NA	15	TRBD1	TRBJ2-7	TGTGCCAGCAGCTTAACCGGGACAGGCACCTACGAGCAGTACTTC	CASSLTGTGTYEQYF
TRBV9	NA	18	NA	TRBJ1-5	TGTGCCAGCAGGAGTCGGGGGGCGAAAGTTGAGGGCAATCAGCCCCAGCATTTT	CASRSRGAKVEGNQPQHF
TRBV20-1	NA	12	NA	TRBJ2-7	TGCAGTGCTCCGGTCTTACCCCACGAGCAGTACTTC	CSAPVLPHEQYF
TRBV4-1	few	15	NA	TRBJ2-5	TGCGCCAGCAGTCGTTTCGGGGGCCTTCAAGAGACCCAGTACTTC	CASSRFGGLQETQYF
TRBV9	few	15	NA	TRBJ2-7	TGTGCCAGCAGCGTAGGAGGGGGACCTAACTACGAGCAGTACTTC	CASSVGGGPNYEQYF
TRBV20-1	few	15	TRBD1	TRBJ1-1	TGCAGTGCTAGAGATGTAGGGACAGGGGCCACTGAAGCTTTCTTT	CSARDVGTGATEAFF